Below, 8 T cell receptor beta chains from the same sample are listed, as sequenced in a study of cytomegalovirus exposure and HLA in healthy donors. 13 Jbeta primers and 60 Vbeta primers were used for the PCR. Using immunoSEQ multiplex PCR, the repertoire was profiled, and TCRdb retains in-frame clones only, with some absent. The table lists around 110,000 clones, roughly 70% of them singletons. Sequences were obtained from PBMCs. Every receptor here comes from a woman aged 18-30 years in good health and CMV-seronegative.

The gene calls are TRBV29-1 and TRBJ1-1; possibly TRBD1 for D (5 bases). Trimming removed 7 bases from V and 6 bases from J, with 18 bases in between. The germline V gene encodes CDR1 SQVTM and CDR2 ANQGSEA. The CDR3 has 13 amino acids. Here the CDR3 reads CSALGQGRAEAFF. In nucleotides, the CDR3 is TGCAGCGCCTTAGGGCAGGGTAGGGCTGAAGCTTTCTTT.

The V and J genes are TRBV30 and TRBJ2-1; a weak D match, TRBD1 (5 bases). The germline V and J ends were trimmed by 1 base and 7 bases, with 14 bases remaining between them. The CDR3 contains 14 residues. The germline V gene encodes CDR1 GTSNPN and CDR2 SVGIG (reference sequence). The CDR3 DNA is TGTGCCTGGAGTGCTACAGGATTTGGAAATGAGCAGTTCTTC. This codes for CAWSATGFGNEQFF.

The chain links TRBV28 to TRBJ1-1; D not resolved. CDR1 and CDR2 (germline): MDHEN, SYDVKM. This CDR3 comprises 14 residues. Trimming left V 3 bases short and J 1 base short, with 9 bases between. This CDR3 is CASSLTLPNTEAFF. The CDR3, as DNA: TGTGCCAGCAGTTTGACACTGCCGAACACTGAAGCTTTCTTT.

This sequence joins TRBV5-1 and TRBJ1-2, with 7 bases fitting TRBD1. This CDR3 contains 15 residues. The V and J ends lost 4 bases and 0 bases, in that order; junction bases with no gene match: 6. Germline lookup yields CDR1 SGHRS and CDR2 YFSETQ. The CDR3 is CASSIADRTNYGYTF. The CDR3 region has the DNA TGCGCCAGCAGCATTGCGGACAGGACTAACTATGGCTACACCTTC. The full variable domain, with the rest looked up from reference TRBV5-1 and TRBJ1-2, is KAGVTQTPRYLIKTRGQQVTLSCSPISGHRSVSWYQQTPGQGLQFLFEYFSETQRNKGNFPGRFSGRQFSNSRSEMNVSTLELGDSALYLCASSIADRTNYGYTFGSGTRLTVV.

This CDR3 is CASSLPRAGSHEQYF. The CDR3 DNA follows: TGTGCCAGCAGCTTGCCGCGAGCGGGGTCCCACGAGCAGTACTTC. J is TRBJ2-7 and V is TRBV7-9, with TRBD2 identical over 7 bases. Germline CDR1 reads SEHNR; CDR2 reads FQNEAQ (reference sequence). CDR3 length equals 15 residues. V was clipped by 3 bases and J by 5 bases; unmatched bases: 10.

DNA of the CDR3: TGCGCCAGCAGCTTGGAAGTGGGGGCAGTATACAATGAGCAGTTCTTC. This encodes CASSLEVGAVYNEQFF. V and J are TRBV5-1 and TRBJ2-1; D might be TRBD1 (6 bases). The CDR3 loop spans 16 amino acids. Trimming took 0 bases from V and 4 from J, leaving 14 bases between them. Germline CDR1 SGHRS, CDR2 YFSETQ.

The CDR3 nucleotides read TGTGCCAGCAGCGACAGGGGGCCCAAGATGGAGCAGTACTTC. Protein product: CASSDRGPKMEQYF. The chain employs TRBV2 and TRBJ2-7, with 10 nucleotides matching TRBD1. The CDR3 has 14 amino acids. The V segment lost 6 bases and the J segment 7 bases; nucleotides outside the gene matches: 9. The germline V gene has CDR1 SNHLY and CDR2 FYNNEI.

Here the CDR3 reads CASSQGHSSGANVLTF. In DNA form, the CDR3 reads TGTGCCAGCAGCCAAGGACATAGCTCTGGGGCCAACGTCCTGACTTTC. The chain has TRBV4-2 and TRBJ2-6, with unresolved D. CDR3 length equals 16 residues. V lost 1 base, J lost 0 bases, and 7 bases lay in between. Germline lookup yields CDR1 LGHNA and CDR2 YNFKEQ.